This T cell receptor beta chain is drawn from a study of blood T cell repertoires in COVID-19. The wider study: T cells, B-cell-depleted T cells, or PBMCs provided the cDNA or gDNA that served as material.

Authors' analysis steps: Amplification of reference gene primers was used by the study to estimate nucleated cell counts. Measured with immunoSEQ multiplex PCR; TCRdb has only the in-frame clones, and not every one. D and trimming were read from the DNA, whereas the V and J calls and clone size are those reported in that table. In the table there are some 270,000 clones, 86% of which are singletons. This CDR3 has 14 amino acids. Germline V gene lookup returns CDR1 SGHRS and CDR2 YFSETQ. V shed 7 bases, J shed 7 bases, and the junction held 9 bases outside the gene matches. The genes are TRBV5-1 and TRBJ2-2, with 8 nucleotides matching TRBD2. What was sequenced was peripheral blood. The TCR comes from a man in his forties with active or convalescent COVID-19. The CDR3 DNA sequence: TGCGCCAGCGGTAGCGGGAATCTTGTCGGGGAGCTGTTTTTT. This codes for CASGSGNLVGELFF.